The 15 T cell receptor beta chains below come from one sample, sequenced in a study of blood T cell repertoires in COVID-19. Profiled with immunoSEQ multiplex PCR; TCRdb holds only in-frame clones, not every one. In the table there are fewer than 250,000 clones, 84% of which are singletons. The sequenced sample was PBMCs or T cells enriched from blood (not recorded which). The receptors come from a woman in her 30s who had recovered from COVID-19.

V and J are TRBV7-8 and TRBJ2-7; D is possibly TRBD2 (5 bases). There are 18 residues in the CDR3. CDR1 is SGHVS, CDR2 FQNEAQ, per germline. The V gene lost 3 bases and the J gene lost 4 bases, with 25 bases spanning the gap. The CDR3 DNA sequence: TGTGCCAGCAGCTTTATGGACGGGATTACTTGGCGGGTATACGAGCAGTACTTC. It translates to CASSFMDGITWRVYEQYF.

This rearrangement joins TRBV5-4 to TRBJ1-1; TRBD1 is a possible D gene (5 bases). The CDR3 loop spans 12 amino acids. V dropped 9 bases and J dropped 1 base, with 10 bases sitting between them. Germline-derived CDR1 and CDR2 are SGHNT and YYREEE (reference sequence). The CDR3 here is CATLGQNTEAFF. In DNA, the CDR3 is TGTGCCACCCTCGGACAGAACACTGAAGCTTTCTTT.

The V call is TRBV27, the J call TRBJ1-4; TRBD1 agrees at 9 bases. The CDR3 has 17 amino acids. With 4 bases clipped from V and 7 bases from J, the junction kept 13 bases outside the gene matches. Germline assignment: CDR1 MNHEY and CDR2 SMNVEV (reference sequence). Written as DNA, the CDR3 is TGTGCCAGCAGTTCCGGAAGACAGGGGGAAATTGGTGAAAAACTGTTTTTT. Its translation is CASSSGRQGEIGEKLFF.

This clone was seen only a few times. The chain combines TRBV5-6 with TRBJ1-6; D remains unclear. The CDR3 runs to 15 residues. Looked up from germline, CDR1 is SGHDT and CDR2 is YYEEEE. With 0 bases removed from V and 5 bases from J, the gap between germline ends came to 9 bases. As DNA, the CDR3 is TGTGCCAGCAGCTTGGAACCGGGAGATAATTCACCCCTCCACTTT. As protein: CASSLEPGDNSPLHF.

Of note for this clone: The junction departs from germline at one end; a sequencing error may be responsible. This chain links TRBV6-5 with TRBJ1-6; D perhaps matches TRBD1 (5 bases). CDR1 is MNHEY, CDR2 SVGAGI, per germline. The CDR3 is made up of 13 amino acids. The CDR3 region is CASRGAYNSPLHF. The CDR3 nucleotides read TGTGCCAGCAGAGGGGCCTACAATTCACCCCTCCACTTT.

The chain has TRBV7-9 and TRBJ2-1, with TRBD1 identical over 8 bases. After removal of 5 bases from V and 7 bases from J, the junction contained 16 bases not matched to a gene. Germline values: CDR1 SEHNR, CDR2 FQNEAQ (reference sequence). CDR3 length: 17 amino acids. As DNA, the CDR3 is TGTGCCAGCAGCCCCCTGGGGGCACAGGGGGTATTTAATGAGCAGTTCTTC. It translates to CASSPLGAQGVFNEQFF.

This clone was seen more than once but under ten times. The chain couples TRBV19 to TRBJ1-3; TRBD1 might be the D (6 bases). The CDR3 is 17 residues long. Germline loops: CDR1 LNHDA, CDR2 SQIVND (reference sequence). The V and J ends lost 2 bases and 0 bases respectively, with 14 bases between them. CDR3: CASSISGTPSSGNTIYF. The CDR3 bases are TGTGCCAGTAGTATATCCGGGACACCAAGCTCTGGAAACACCATATATTTT. The full variable domain, rest sourced from reference TRBV19 and TRBJ1-3, is DGGITQSPKYLFRKEGQNVTLSCEQNLNHDAMYWYRQDPGQGLRLIYYSQIVNDFQKGDIAEGYSVSREKKESFPLTVTSAQKNPTAFYLCASSISGTPSSGNTIYFGEGSWLTVV.

The rearrangement joins TRBV28 to TRBJ2-7; 8 nucleotides align to TRBD1. The germline V gene has CDR1 MDHEN and CDR2 SYDVKM. With 7 bases clipped from V and 12 bases from J, the junction kept 11 bases outside the gene matches. The CDR3 is 12 amino acids. The CDR3 sequence: CASTIATGVWYF. The CDR3 region has the DNA TGTGCCAGCACCATAGCGACAGGGGTTTGGTACTTC.

This clone is a singleton in its sample. This chain links TRBV27 with TRBJ2-1; 7 nucleotides align to TRBD2. Trimming at V came to 2 bases and at J to 0 bases, leaving 13 bases not matched to a gene. This CDR3 is 19 amino acids long. CDR1 and CDR2 (germline): MNHEY, SMNVEV (reference sequence). The CDR3 loop is CASSLRLAEVSSSYNEQFF. The CDR3 nucleotides read TGTGCCAGCAGTTTAAGGCTAGCGGAGGTATCGAGCTCCTACAATGAGCAGTTCTTC.

This clone has just one count. V gene TRBV7-9 combines with J gene TRBJ1-6, with 7 bases identical to TRBD1. The trim removed 5 bases at V and 5 bases at J, leaving 3 bases unmatched. CDR1 SEHNR and CDR2 FQNEAQ come from the germline V gene (reference sequence). The CDR3 is made up of 14 amino acids. The CDR3 here is CASSTGQDNSPLHF. The CDR3 bases are TGTGCCAGCAGCACCGGACAGGATAATTCACCCCTCCACTTT.

The V gene is TRBV12-3 or TRBV12-4, the J gene TRBJ2-3, with a tentative D call TRBD2 (5 bases). Trimming pared 6 bases from V and 6 bases from J, leaving 10 bases between. The CDR3 contains 12 residues. The CDR3 nucleotides read TGTGCCAGCAGCTTGACTAAGGATACGCAGTATTTT. Amino acids: CASSLTKDTQYF.

In this sample, this clone turned up a few times. This chain links TRBV28 with TRBJ2-1, with 7 bases lining up with TRBD2. The germline V gene encodes CDR1 MDHEN and CDR2 SYDVKM. This CDR3 is 15 amino acids long. V lost 5 bases and J lost 2; bases outside the gene matches: 6. The chain's CDR3 is CASSAAGVPYNEQFF. The CDR3 DNA is TGTGCCAGCAGTGCGGCGGGAGTCCCCTACAATGAGCAGTTCTTC.

The V and J genes are TRBV11-2 and TRBJ1-2; tentative D call: TRBD1 (6 bases). Trimming took 5 bases from V and 4 from J, leaving 14 bases between them. CDR1 is SGHAT and CDR2 is FQNNGV in the germline V gene. This CDR3 spans 14 amino acids. The CDR3 here is CASSLSTGAYGYTF. DNA for the CDR3: TGTGCCAGCAGCCTCTCGACAGGAGCCTATGGCTACACCTTC.

This chain connects TRBV7-2 to TRBJ2-3, with TRBD2 matching over 10 bases. The length of the CDR3 is 17 residues. With 1 base clipped from V and 5 bases from J, the junction kept 9 bases outside the gene matches. Germline V gene sequence: CDR1 SGHTA, CDR2 FQGNSA. CDR3 protein: CASSLVAGGPVRDTQYF. In DNA, the CDR3 is TGTGCCAGCAGCTTAGTAGCGGGAGGTCCTGTAAGAGATACGCAGTATTTT.

This sequence joins TRBV18 and TRBJ2-1, with TRBD1 identical over 9 bases. The CDR3 runs to 17 residues. J was trimmed by 7 bases and V by 4 bases; bases with no gene match: 14. Germline CDR1 and CDR2: KGHSH and LQKENI. CDR3 sequence (DNA): TGTGCCAGCTCACGGGACCGGGACAGGGTTTTTGGGAATGAGCAGTTCTTC. It translates to CASSRDRDRVFGNEQFF.